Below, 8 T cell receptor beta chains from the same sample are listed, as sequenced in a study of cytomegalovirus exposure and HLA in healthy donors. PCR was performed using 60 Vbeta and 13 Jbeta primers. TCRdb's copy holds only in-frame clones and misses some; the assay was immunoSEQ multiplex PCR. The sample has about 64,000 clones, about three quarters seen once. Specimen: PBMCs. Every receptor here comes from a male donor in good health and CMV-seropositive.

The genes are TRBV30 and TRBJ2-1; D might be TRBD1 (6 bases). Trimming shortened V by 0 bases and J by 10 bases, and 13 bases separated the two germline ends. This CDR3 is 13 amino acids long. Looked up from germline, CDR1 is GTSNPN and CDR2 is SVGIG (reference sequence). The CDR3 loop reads CAWSVSGGAEQFF. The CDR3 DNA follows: TGTGCCTGGAGTGTGTCTGGGGGCGCGGAGCAGTTCTTC.

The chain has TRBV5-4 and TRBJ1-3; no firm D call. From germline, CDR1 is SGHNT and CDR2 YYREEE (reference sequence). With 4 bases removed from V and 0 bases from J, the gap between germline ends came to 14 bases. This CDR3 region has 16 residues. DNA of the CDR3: TGTGCCAGCAGCGAGGGAGCATTCCCCTCTGGAAACACCATATATTTT. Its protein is CASSEGAFPSGNTIYF.

The DNA for the CDR3 is TGTGCCAGCAGCCCCCGGGGGGCTAGCGGGGGGGTGTACTTC. It specifies CASSPRGASGGVYF. The rearrangement uses TRBV9 and TRBJ2-7; 12 bases fit TRBD2. Looked up from germline, CDR1 is SGDLS and CDR2 is YYNGEE. The V gene end was trimmed by 4 bases and the J gene end by 12 bases; junction bases not matched to a gene: 11. This CDR3 is built from 14 residues.

CDR3 in amino acids: CASSHKAGGFIEQYF. The CDR3 coding sequence is TGTGCCAGCAGTCATAAAGCGGGGGGATTTATCGAGCAGTACTTC. This chain links TRBV6-6 with TRBJ2-7; 9 bases match TRBD2. Germline CDR1 reads MNHNY; CDR2 reads SVGAGI (reference sequence). The CDR3 contains 15 residues. After removal of 5 bases from V and 6 bases from J, the junction contained 11 bases not matched to a gene.

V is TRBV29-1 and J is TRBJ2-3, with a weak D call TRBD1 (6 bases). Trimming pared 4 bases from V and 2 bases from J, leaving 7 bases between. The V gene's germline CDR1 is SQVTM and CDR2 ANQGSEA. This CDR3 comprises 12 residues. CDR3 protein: CSVAGDTDTQYF. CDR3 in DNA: TGCAGCGTTGCAGGGGACACAGATACGCAGTATTTT.

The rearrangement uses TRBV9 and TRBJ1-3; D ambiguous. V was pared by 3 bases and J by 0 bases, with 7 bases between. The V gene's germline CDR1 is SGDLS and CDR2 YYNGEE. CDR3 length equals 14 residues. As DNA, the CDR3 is TGTGCCAGCAGCGCCTTAATCTCTGGAAACACCATATATTTT. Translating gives CASSALISGNTIYF.

CDR3 sequence: CASSAAEGQGGSGNTIYF. The DNA for the CDR3 is TGTGCCAGCAGTGCGGCAGAGGGACAGGGAGGCTCTGGAAACACCATATATTTT. The chain employs TRBV25-1 and TRBJ1-3; 9 positions agree with TRBD1. The CDR3 contains 18 residues. Trimming at V came to 4 bases and at J to 0 bases, leaving 10 bases not matched to a gene. Germline CDR1 and CDR2: MGHDK and SYGVNS.

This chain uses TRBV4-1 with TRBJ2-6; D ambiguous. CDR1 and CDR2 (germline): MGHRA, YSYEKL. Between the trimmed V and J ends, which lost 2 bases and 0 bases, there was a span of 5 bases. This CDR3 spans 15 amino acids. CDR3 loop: CASSQFHSGANVLTF. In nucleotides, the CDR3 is TGCGCCAGCAGCCAATTCCACTCTGGGGCCAACGTCCTGACTTTC.